This T cell receptor (beta chain) appears in the sequencing data of a study of blood T cell dynamics during melanoma immunotherapy. CDR3 size: 14 residues. The V and J ends lost 0 bases and 7 bases, in that order; junction bases with no gene match: 2. CDR1 is MNHEY, CDR2 SVGAGI, per germline. Clones were sequenced by immunoSEQ multiplex PCR, and TCRdb holds only the in-frame ones, with some missing. The data hold around 13,000 clones, with about 82% observed a single time. Time point indicated: pre-treatment baseline. One draw preceded checkpoint blockade; another followed its first cycle at week 3. Patients had no prior systemic cancer treatment, immunosuppressants or other active cancers.

Specimen: blood, collected from a patient treated with checkpoint blockade. The V and J genes are TRBV6-5 and TRBJ2-2, with TRBD1 identical over 7 bases. The clonotype comes from a human donor with melanoma. CDR3 DNA sequence: TGTGCCAGCAGTTACTCGACAGGGTACGGGGAGCTGTTTTTT. It is translated as CASSYSTGYGELFF.